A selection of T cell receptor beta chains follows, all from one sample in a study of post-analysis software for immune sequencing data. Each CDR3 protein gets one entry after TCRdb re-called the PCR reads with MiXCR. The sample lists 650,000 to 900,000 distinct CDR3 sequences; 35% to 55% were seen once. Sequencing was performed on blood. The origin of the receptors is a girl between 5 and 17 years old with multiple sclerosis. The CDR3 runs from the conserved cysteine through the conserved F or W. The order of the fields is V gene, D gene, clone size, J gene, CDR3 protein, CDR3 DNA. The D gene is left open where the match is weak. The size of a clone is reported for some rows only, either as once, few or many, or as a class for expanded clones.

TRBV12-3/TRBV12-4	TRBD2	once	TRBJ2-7	CASTSAVLAGVENNEQYF	TGTGCCAGCACTTCTGCCGTCCTAGCGGGAGTGGAGAACAATGAGCAGTACTTC
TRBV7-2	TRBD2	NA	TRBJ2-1	CASSLDRPGLAGDEQFF	TGTGCCAGCAGCTTAGACCGACCGGGACTAGCGGGCGATGAGCAGTTCTTC
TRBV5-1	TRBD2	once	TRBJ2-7	CASSSGATGGTSGLSYEQYF	TGCGCCAGCAGCTCGGGGGCGACAGGGGGGACTAGCGGGCTCTCCTACGAGCAGTACTTC
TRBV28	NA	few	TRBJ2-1	CASSLYKSSGSHEQFF	TGTGCCAGCAGTTTATACAAGTCTTCGGGGTCGCATGAGCAGTTCTTC
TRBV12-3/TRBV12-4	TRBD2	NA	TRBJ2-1	CASSYGTSGINEQFF	TGTGCCAGCAGTTACGGGACTAGCGGGATCAATGAGCAGTTCTTC
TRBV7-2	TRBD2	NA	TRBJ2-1	CASSYLAGPFNEQFF	TGTGCCAGCAGCTACCTAGCGGGGCCGTTCAATGAGCAGTTCTTC
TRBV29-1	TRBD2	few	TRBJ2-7	CSVVLAALPSYEQYF	TGCAGCGTGGTACTAGCGGCGTTACCTTCCTACGAGCAGTACTTC
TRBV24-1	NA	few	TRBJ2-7	CATSDFGYEQYF	TGTGCCACCAGTGATTTCGGGTACGAGCAGTACTTC
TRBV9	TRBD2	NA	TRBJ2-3	CASSADTSGSTDTQYF	TGTGCCAGCAGCGCGGATACTAGCGGCAGCACAGATACGCAGTATTTT
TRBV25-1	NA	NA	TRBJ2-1	CASSEYGVAEQFF	TGTGCCAGCAGTGAATACGGGGTGGCTGAGCAGTTCTTC
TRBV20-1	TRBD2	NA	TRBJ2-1	CSARRTAGGWNEQFF	TGCAGTGCTAGGAGAACCGCGGGAGGGTGGAATGAGCAGTTCTTC
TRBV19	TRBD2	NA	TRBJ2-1	CASSITRTSGPYNEQFF	TGTGCCAGTAGTATAACCCGGACTAGCGGACCCTACAATGAGCAGTTCTTC
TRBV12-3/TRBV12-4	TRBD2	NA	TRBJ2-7	CACSPTGGGYEQYF	TGTGCCTGCAGCCCCACGGGAGGGGGCTACGAGCAGTACTTC